This T cell receptor beta chain derives from a study of beta chain features in type 1 diabetes. Every donor provided one heparinised blood draw, which averaged roughly 120 mL. Via CD45RO/CCR7/CD25/CD127/CD95/CD27, cells of the CD4+ naive, central memory, regulatory and stem cell-like memory subsets were sorted. The CDR3 totals 14 residues. Germline CDR1 SGHTS, CDR2 YDEGEE. Trimming shortened V by 1 base and J by 5 bases, and 12 bases separated the two germline ends. Expressed TCRB transcripts were sequenced after all isolated RNA was converted to cDNA. Here immunoSEQ multiplex PCR was the method, and the copy in TCRdb shows in-frame clones only, minus some. The sample lists under 900,000 clones; roughly 17% were seen once.

The receptor was isolated from a woman in her late teens or twenties in good health. The specimen sequenced was naive CD4+ T cells from blood. J is TRBJ2-5 and V is TRBV5-8; either TRBD1 or TRBD2 may supply D (5 bases each). In nucleotides, the CDR3 is TGTGCCAGCAGCTTGATGGGGGTGCTGGAGACCCAGTACTTC. It encodes CASSLMGVLETQYF. Full variable domain (rest looked up from reference TRBV5-8 and TRBJ2-5): EAGVTQSPTHLIKTRGQQATLRCSPISGHTSVYWYQQALGLGLQFLLWYDEGEERNRGNFPPRFSGRQFPNYSSELNVNALELEDSALYLCASSLMGVLETQYFGPGTRLLVL.